The clone carrying this T cell receptor beta chain was seen more than once but under ten times. As yet, its antigen is unknown. This sample was included in a study of cytomegalovirus exposure and HLA in healthy donors. Sequencing was performed with immunoSEQ multiplex PCR; in TCRdb, only in-frame clones are kept and a portion is missing. The data hold fewer than 200,000 clones, with roughly 85% observed a single time. Study-wide results and caveats: The study flagged about 150 TCR beta chains as cytomegalovirus-associated. For most TCR sequences rarity was the rule, although some public TCRs occurred in many donors. The classifier reportedly diagnosed cytomegalovirus status with high specificity and sensitivity.

Germline V CDR1 and CDR2: MDHEN, SYDVKM. Trimming left V 6 bases short and J 5 bases short, with 8 bases between. This CDR3 comprises 12 residues. From the 120-subject validation cohort, which was separate from the roughly 710-subject first cohort, the donors were drawn. Material for sequencing was PBMCs. The TCR was taken from a man aged 18 to 29 in good health and CMV-seropositive. This chain links TRBV28 with TRBJ1-5; D remains ambiguous. CDR3 nucleotide sequence: TGTGCCAGCAGCCCTACAGATCAGCCCCAGCATTTT. Translating gives CASSPTDQPQHF.